These 18 T cell receptor beta chains share one sample of origin, sequenced in a study of human T cells and chemical hapten exposure. TCRdb processed the RACE reads anew with MiXCR; each CDR3 protein has one entry. The sample carries about 84,000 distinct CDR3 sequences, roughly 10% recorded once. Time point given: patch test 2, 6 weeks after DPC sensitization. Sample treatment: therapeutic diphenylcyclopropenone sensitization with weekly scalp DPC. Sequencing used whole blood, obtained in connection with sensitization to the hapten diphenylcyclopropenone (DPC). The receptors were sampled from a woman younger than 45 with alopecia areata. Some clones in this sample may be carry-over from other donors' samples.

This clonotype occurred a few times. The chain carries TRBV19 and TRBJ2-7, with TRBD1 matching over 8 bases. The CDR3 is 13 amino acids. The junction had 13 bases not matched to a gene; V was cut back by 5 bases and J by 13 bases. Germline V CDR1 and CDR2: LNHDA, SQIVND (reference sequence). The CDR3 here is CASSPPSGTGLYF. DNA for the CDR3: TGTGCCAGTAGTCCTCCCTCCGGGACAGGCTTATACTTC.

This clonotype was observed many times. V is TRBV6-4 and J is TRBJ2-1; the D gene could be TRBD1 or TRBD2 (7 bases each). Germline V gene data show CDR1 as MRHNA and CDR2 as SNTAGT. The CDR3 extends over 15 amino acids. V was trimmed by 3 bases and J by 3 bases, leaving 12 bases between them. This chain's CDR3 is CASSDQGGIYNEQFF. The CDR3 coding sequence is TGTGCCAGCAGTGATCAGGGGGGGATCTACAATGAGCAGTTCTTC.

V usage is TRBV4-2 and J usage is TRBJ1-1, with a possible D match to TRBD1 (5 bases). The V gene's germline CDR1 is LGHNA and CDR2 YNFKEQ. Between the trimmed V and J ends, which lost 1 base and 1 base, there was a span of 10 bases. The CDR3 runs 15 residues. The CDR3 sequence is CASSQGQGGNTEAFF. The CDR3 DNA reads TGTGCCAGCAGCCAAGGGCAGGGCGGGAACACTGAAGCTTTCTTT.

This clonotype was counted between two and nine times. The chain recombines TRBV18 with TRBJ2-2, with a weak D call TRBD1 (5 bases). Germline CDR1 is KGHSH and CDR2 is LQKENI. The CDR3 contains 14 residues. Deletions cut 5 bases from V and 7 bases from J, with 14 bases between. CDR3 region: CASSSRVFGGELFF. The CDR3 bases are TGTGCCAGCTCATCCAGGGTATTCGGCGGGGAGCTGTTTTTT.

This clonotype was seen many times. The chain links TRBV20-1 to TRBJ1-1; D is possibly TRBD1 (6 bases). The CDR3 extends over 14 amino acids. The V end was cut by 1 base, the J end by 1 base, with 10 bases between. Germline V gene data show CDR1 as DFQATT and CDR2 as SNEGSKA (reference sequence). This chain's CDR3 is CSARATGTNTEAFF. In DNA, the CDR3 is TGCAGTGCTAGAGCAACAGGGACGAACACTGAAGCTTTCTTT.

This clonotype was found a few times. J is TRBJ1-5 and V is TRBV9; 11 nucleotides line up with TRBD1. V dropped 4 bases and J dropped 4; count of bases not matched to a gene: 4. The CDR3 has 15 residues. Germline-derived CDR1 and CDR2 are SGDLS and YYNGEE. DNA for the CDR3: TGTGCCAGCAGCACCGGGACAGGGGGGAATCAGCCCCAGCATTTT. It encodes CASSTGTGGNQPQHF.

This clonotype was observed many times. The chain couples TRBV29-1 to TRBJ1-2, with D perhaps TRBD1 (5 bases). The germline V gene encodes CDR1 SQVTM and CDR2 ANQGSEA. The CDR3 has 14 residues. Trimming left V 3 bases short and J 8 bases short, with 19 bases between. The CDR3 region is CSVETGTGVEGYTF. The CDR3 region has the DNA TGCAGCGTTGAGACCGGGACGGGGGTTGAAGGCTACACCTTC.

This clonotype was seen a handful of times. The chain links TRBV6-6 to TRBJ2-7; a possible D gene is TRBD1 (5 bases). This CDR3 is built from 13 residues. The germline V gene encodes CDR1 MNHNY and CDR2 SVGAGI (reference sequence). V lost 6 bases and J 5 bases, leaving 14 bases between the germline ends. The DNA of the CDR3 is TGTGCCAGCAGAGGTCAGGGAAGAGACGAGCAGTACTTC. As protein: CASRGQGRDEQYF.

This clonotype appeared many times. This chain links TRBV7-9 with TRBJ1-3; D gene uncertain. Trimming pared 3 bases from V and 0 bases from J, leaving 6 bases between. The CDR3 totals 14 residues. CDR1 is SEHNR, CDR2 FQNEAQ, per germline (reference sequence). CDR3 sequence: CASSLASSGNTIYF. The CDR3 nucleotides read TGTGCCAGCAGCTTGGCCAGCTCTGGAAACACCATATATTTT.

The gene calls are TRBV6-5 and TRBJ1-2; 8 bases are a match to TRBD1. The CDR3 is 14 residues long. CDR1 is MNHEY, CDR2 SVGAGI, per germline. J was trimmed by 6 bases and V by 6 bases; bases with no gene match: 9. CDR3 DNA sequence: TGTGCCAGCAGGACACAGGGGGAAGGCAATGGCTACACCTTC. As protein: CASRTQGEGNGYTF.

This clonotype showed up many times. CDR3 coding DNA: TGTGCCAGCAGCTCCAGGACAGGTGAAGCTTTCTTT. Translating it yields CASSSRTGEAFF. This chain connects TRBV7-3 to TRBJ1-1; TRBD1 agrees at 7 bases. This CDR3 contains 12 residues. The V gene's germline CDR1 is SGHTA and CDR2 FQGTGA. Unmatched junction bases numbered 3, after V lost 4 bases and J lost 7 bases.

This clonotype occurred a few times. Mismatch with germline at one junction end may stem from a read error. The gene calls are TRBV29-1 and TRBJ1-1, with TRBD1 matching over 9 bases. CDR1 SQVTM and CDR2 ANQGSEA come from the germline V gene. This CDR3 has 12 residues. CDR3 loop: CSVGIQGAPSRF. The CDR3 DNA sequence: TGCAGCGTTGGAATACAGGGGGCGCCTTCACGCTTT.

The table lists this clonotype with many counts. The V gene is TRBV2, the J gene TRBJ1-4, with a tentative D call TRBD1 (5 bases). Trimming cost V 6 bases and J 5 bases, with 25 bases left between them. The V gene's germline CDR1 is SNHLY and CDR2 FYNNEI. The CDR3 extends over 18 amino acids. The CDR3 spells CASRREFGARGQNEKLFF. CDR3 DNA sequence: TGTGCCAGCAGACGCGAATTCGGGGCGAGGGGCCAGAATGAAAAACTGTTTTTT.

Concerning this clonotype: This may come from a read error, since a much larger clone is one base off. The rearrangement joins TRBV7-9 to TRBJ2-7; D may be TRBD1 (6 bases). The germline V gene has CDR1 SEHNR and CDR2 FQNEAQ (reference sequence). CDR3 size: 18 residues. CDR3: CASSLTTALGAEDYEQNF. DNA of the CDR3: TGTGCCAGCAGCCTTACAACCGCCCTGGGGGCTGAAGACTACGAGCAGAACTTC. The whole variable domain, filled in from reference TRBV7-9 and TRBJ2-7, reads DTGVSQNPRHKITKRGQNVTFRCDPISEHNRLYWYRQTLGQGPEFLTYFQNEAQLEKSRLLSDRFSAERPKGSFSTLEIQRTEQGDSAMYLCASSLTTALGAEDYEQNFGPGTRLTVT.

The chain uses TRBV28 and TRBJ2-7; TRBD1 matches at 9 bases. Germline trimming cut 1 base from V and 2 bases from J; bases unmatched to any gene: 12. The CDR3 length is 18 residues. The germline V gene has CDR1 MDHEN and CDR2 SYDVKM. The CDR3 is CASSLLGPGTGKAYEQYF. CDR3 nucleotides: TGTGCCAGCAGTTTATTAGGGCCCGGGACAGGGAAGGCCTACGAGCAGTACTTC.

This clonotype was recorded at least ten times. This chain links TRBV7-2 with TRBJ1-6; TRBD1 matches 8 bases. Unmatched junction bases numbered 6, after V lost 5 bases and J lost 6 bases. Germline V lookup: CDR1 SGHTA, CDR2 FQGNSA. The CDR3 has 15 amino acids. CDR3 DNA: TGTGCCAGCAGCCCAACGGACAGGGCTAATTCACCCCTCCACTTT. Residues: CASSPTDRANSPLHF.

This clonotype was recorded many times. The CDR3 nucleotides are TGTGCCAGCAGCATGATGGGTGAAGCTTTCTTT. As protein: CASSMMGEAFF. The chain is built from TRBV5-6 and TRBJ1-1, with D hard to call. CDR3 length: 11 residues. Trimming pared 4 bases from V and 7 bases from J, leaving 8 bases between. CDR1 and CDR2 from the germline V gene are SGHDT and YYEEEE. Full variable domain (remainder filled in from reference TRBV5-6 and TRBJ1-1): DAGVTQSPTHLIKTRGQQVTLRCSPKSGHDTVSWYQQALGQGPQFIFQYYEEEERQRGNFPDRFSGHQFPNYSSELNVNALLLGDSALYLCASSMMGEAFFGQGTRLTVV.

The chain couples TRBV20-1 to TRBJ2-5; D gene unclear. The V gene lost 5 bases and the J gene lost 2 bases, with 15 bases spanning the gap. Germline-derived CDR1 and CDR2 are DFQATT and SNEGSKA (reference sequence). The CDR3 loop spans 14 amino acids. The CDR3 protein is CSARGRYQQETQYF. The CDR3 DNA is TGCAGTGCTCGCGGCCGGTACCAACAAGAGACCCAGTACTTC.